The entry below describes one T cell receptor (beta chain). Its antigen is as yet unknown. The junction and the germline gene differ at one end; a read error may be behind it. All patients were mismatch repair deficient, assessed by either PCR or immunohistochemistry. The data belong to a study of PD-1 blockade in mismatch repair-deficient tumors. Repertoires were generated with immunoSEQ multiplex PCR, while TCRdb's copy carries only in-frame clones and drops some. Of more than 85,000 clones listed, 82% were seen once; the top ten hold approximately 6.5%. Study findings and constraints: Rapid post-treatment expansion, then contraction, generally preceding radiologic response, marked tumor-resident clones.

The CDR3 has 12 amino acids. CDR1 is ENHRY, CDR2 SYGVKD, per germline. The chain recombines TRBV10-3 with TRBJ2-4, with D perhaps given as TRBD1 or TRBD2 (7 bases each). The input for sequencing was peripheral blood, taken approximately 8 months after starting pembrolizumab. This clonotype was obtained from an adult with mismatch repair-deficient cancer. The CDR3 loop reads CAISDRGRGFDF. DNA for the CDR3: TGTGCCATCAGTGATAGGGGGCGGGGGTTTGACTTC.